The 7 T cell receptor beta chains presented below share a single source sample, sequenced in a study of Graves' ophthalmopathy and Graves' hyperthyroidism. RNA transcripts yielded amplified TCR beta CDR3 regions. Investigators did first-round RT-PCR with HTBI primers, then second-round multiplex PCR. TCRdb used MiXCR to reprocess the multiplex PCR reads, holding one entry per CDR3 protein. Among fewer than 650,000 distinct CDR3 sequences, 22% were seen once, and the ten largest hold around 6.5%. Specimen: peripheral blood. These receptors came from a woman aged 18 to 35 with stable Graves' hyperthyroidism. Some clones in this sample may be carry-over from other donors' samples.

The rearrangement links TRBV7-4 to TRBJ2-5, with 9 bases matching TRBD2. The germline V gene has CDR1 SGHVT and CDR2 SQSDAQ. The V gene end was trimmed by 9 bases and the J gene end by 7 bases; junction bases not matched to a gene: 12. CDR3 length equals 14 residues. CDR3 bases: TGTGCCAGTCCGGGGGTAAGCGGGGGGACGACCCAGTACTTC. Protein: CASPGVSGGTTQYF.

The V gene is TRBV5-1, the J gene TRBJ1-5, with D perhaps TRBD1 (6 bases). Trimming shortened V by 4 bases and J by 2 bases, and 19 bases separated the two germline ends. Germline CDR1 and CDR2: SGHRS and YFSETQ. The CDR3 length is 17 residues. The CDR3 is CASSPGTGARGNQPQHF. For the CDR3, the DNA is TGCGCCAGCAGCCCGGGGACGGGGGCGAGGGGCAATCAGCCCCAGCATTTT.

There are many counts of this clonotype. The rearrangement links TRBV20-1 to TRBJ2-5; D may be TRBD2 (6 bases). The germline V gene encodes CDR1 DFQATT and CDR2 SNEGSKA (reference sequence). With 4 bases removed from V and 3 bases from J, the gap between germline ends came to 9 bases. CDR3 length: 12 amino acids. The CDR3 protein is CSANRREETQYF. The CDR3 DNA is TGCAGTGCTAACCGGAGGGAAGAGACCCAGTACTTC.

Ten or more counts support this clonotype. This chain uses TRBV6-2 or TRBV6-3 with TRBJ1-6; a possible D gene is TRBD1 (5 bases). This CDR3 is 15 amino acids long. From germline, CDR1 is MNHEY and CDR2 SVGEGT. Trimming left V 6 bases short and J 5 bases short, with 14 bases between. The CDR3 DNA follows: TGTGCCAGCAGGGCCCCGGGACTTCATAATTCACCCCTCCACTTT. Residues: CASRAPGLHNSPLHF.

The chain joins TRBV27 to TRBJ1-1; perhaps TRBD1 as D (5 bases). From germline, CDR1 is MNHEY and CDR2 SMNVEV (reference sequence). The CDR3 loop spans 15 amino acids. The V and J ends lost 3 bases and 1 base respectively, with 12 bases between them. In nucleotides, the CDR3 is TGTGCCAGCAGTTTCAGGGAAGGGGAGAACACTGAAGCTTTCTTT. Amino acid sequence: CASSFREGENTEAFF.

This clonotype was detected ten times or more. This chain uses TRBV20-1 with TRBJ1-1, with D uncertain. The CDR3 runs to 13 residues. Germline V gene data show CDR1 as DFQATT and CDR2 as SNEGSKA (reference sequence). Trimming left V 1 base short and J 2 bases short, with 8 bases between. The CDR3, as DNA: TGCAGTGCTAGAGTAGACCGAAACACTGAAGCTTTCTTT. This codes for CSARVDRNTEAFF.

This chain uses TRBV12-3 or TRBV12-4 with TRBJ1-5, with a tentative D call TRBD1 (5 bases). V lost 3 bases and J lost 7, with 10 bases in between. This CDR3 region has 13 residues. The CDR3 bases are TGTGCCAGCAGTTTCGGGGGTAGGCAGCCCCAGCATTTT. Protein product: CASSFGGRQPQHF.